A single sample is the source of the 8 T cell receptor beta chains below, sequenced in a study of CD8 T cells in ankylosing spondylitis. Study-wide findings and caveats: Seemingly characteristic of ankylosing spondylitis blood was a TCR beta motif consisting of about 8 highly homologous variants.

TCRdb fed the 5' RACE reads into MiXCR, producing one record per CDR3 protein. The sample lists about 500,000 distinct CDR3 sequences; about 5.7% were seen once. Their antigens remain unidentified. Sequences were obtained from blood, either unsorted or a sorted T cell fraction (not recorded which). Every receptor here comes from a male donor with ankylosing spondylitis.

This clonotype was detected only a few times. The chain is built from TRBV18 and TRBJ2-1; 8 positions match TRBD1. Germline V gives CDR1 KGHSH, CDR2 LQKENI. This CDR3 contains 17 residues. V shed 3 bases and J 5 bases; nucleotides not matched to a gene: 12. CDR3 sequence reads: CASSPRQGTWGNNEQFF. The CDR3 bases are TGTGCCAGCTCACCCAGACAGGGGACTTGGGGAAACAATGAGCAGTTCTTC.

This clonotype was detected ten times or more. J is TRBJ1-1 and V is TRBV29-1; a weak D match, TRBD1 (5 bases). The CDR3 length is 12 residues. CDR1 SQVTM and CDR2 ANQGSEA come from the germline V gene. V was clipped by 6 bases and J by 4 bases, with 12 bases between them. The CDR3 here is CSVGRVSTEAFF. In DNA form, the CDR3 reads TGCAGCGTCGGCAGGGTATCCACTGAAGCTTTCTTT.

This clonotype was seen a handful of times. The gene calls are TRBV7-2 and TRBJ2-7, with D uncertain. Between the trimmed V and J ends, which lost 5 bases and 7 bases, there was a span of 18 bases. Per the germline V gene, CDR1 is SGHTA and CDR2 is FQGNSA. The CDR3 loop spans 14 amino acids. CDR3 region: CASSPTSPYGEQYF. The CDR3 bases are TGTGCCAGCAGCCCAACCTCTCCTTATGGTGAGCAGTACTTC.

This clonotype was counted at least ten times. The chain is built from TRBV6-2 or TRBV6-3 and TRBJ2-1; D may match TRBD1 or TRBD2 (5 bases each). Germline-derived CDR1 and CDR2 are MNHEY and SVGEGT. Trimming stripped 2 bases from V and 4 bases from J, with 12 bases between. The length of the CDR3 is 15 residues. CDR3 amino acids: CASSYRGGDYNEQFF. The DNA for the CDR3 is TGTGCCAGCAGTTACCGTGGGGGAGATTACAATGAGCAGTTCTTC.

This clonotype occurred many times. The chain links TRBV20-1 to TRBJ1-3; possibly TRBD1 for D (5 bases). Germline assignment: CDR1 DFQATT and CDR2 SNEGSKA (reference sequence). The CDR3 consists of 14 residues. V was cut by 6 bases and J by 4 bases, with 16 bases left in between. This chain's CDR3 is CSATRDFVGNTIYF. Written as DNA, the CDR3 is TGCAGTGCCACGAGGGACTTTGTAGGAAACACCATATATTTT.

This clonotype occurred many times. The J gene is TRBJ2-7, the V gene TRBV7-9, with 9 bases fitting TRBD1. The CDR3 totals 14 residues. J was trimmed by 4 bases and V by 5 bases; bases with no gene match: 6. Germline V gene data show CDR1 as SEHNR and CDR2 as FQNEAQ (reference sequence). The CDR3 nucleotides read TGTGCCAGCAGCCCTCAGGGGACAGGGTACGAGCAGTACTTC. It encodes CASSPQGTGYEQYF.

This clonotype was recorded a few times. V is TRBV11-2 and J is TRBJ1-6, with D possibly being TRBD1 (5 bases). The germline CDR1 and CDR2 sequences are SGHAT and FQNNGV. The CDR3 is 13 residues long. Trimming shortened V by 10 bases and J by 7 bases, and 14 bases separated the two germline ends. The CDR3 DNA follows: TGTGCCACCCGGTGGGGGAACAATTCACCCCTCCACTTT. Translated: CATRWGNNSPLHF.

This clonotype has ten or more counts. This rearrangement joins TRBV27 to TRBJ2-2; D possibly matches TRBD1 or TRBD2 (7 bases each). Germline assignment: CDR1 MNHEY and CDR2 SMNVEV (reference sequence). CDR3 length: 17 residues. Trimming pared 10 bases from V and 0 bases from J, leaving 21 bases between. The CDR3 loop is CATAQGGAVTNTGELFF. The CDR3, as DNA: TGTGCCACGGCCCAGGGGGGGGCGGTAACGAACACCGGGGAGCTGTTTTTT.